The clone carrying this TCR beta chain appeared a few times. Its antigen remains unknown. The record originates from a study of T cell repertoires in cytomegalovirus infection. Regarding the study as a whole: CMV-specific TCR beta clonotypes restricted by HLA-C were the ones dominating the ex vivo response.

TCRdb reanalysed the reads using MiXCR and keeps one entry per CDR3 protein. The table has approximately 390,000 distinct CDR3 sequences, roughly 36% seen once. The sequence was obtained from a human donor in good health (CMV status not recorded). Some clones in this sample may be carry-over from other donors' samples. The specimen was cultured PBMCs, collected from culture after CMV antigen stimulation.

The CDR3 protein is CASREGQGNEKLFF. Written as DNA, the CDR3 is TGTGCCAGCAGGGAGGGACAGGGGAATGAAAAACTGTTTTTT. This rearrangement joins TRBV12-3 or TRBV12-4 to TRBJ1-4; TRBD1 aligns across 10 bases. The CDR3 consists of 14 residues. The V and J ends lost 6 bases and 5 bases, in that order; junction bases with no gene match: 3.